This T cell receptor beta chain comes out of a study of blood T cell repertoires in COVID-19. The repertoire was sequenced with immunoSEQ multiplex PCR; TCRdb's copy has only in-frame clones and lacks some. The table includes some 120,000 clones, 81% detected once. Germline V gene data show CDR1 as SGDLS and CDR2 as YYNGEE. The CDR3 runs to 15 residues. Germline trimming cut 1 base from V and 4 bases from J; bases unmatched to any gene: 8. This clone was found once. The receptor comes from a human donor in a cohort sampled during active COVID-19. The chain links TRBV9 to TRBJ2-7; TRBD1 agrees at 7 bases. Material for sequencing was peripheral blood. CDR3 in DNA: TGTGCCAGCAGCGTATCCGGGACAGCTACTTACGAGCAGTACTTC. This codes for CASSVSGTATYEQYF. Combining the CDR3 with reference TRBV9 and TRBJ2-7 gives the whole variable domain DSGVTQTPKHLITATGQRVTLRCSPRSGDLSVYWYQQSLDQGLQFLIQYYNGEERAKGNILERFSAQQFPDLHSELNLSSLELGDSALYFCASSVSGTATYEQYFGPGTRLTVT.